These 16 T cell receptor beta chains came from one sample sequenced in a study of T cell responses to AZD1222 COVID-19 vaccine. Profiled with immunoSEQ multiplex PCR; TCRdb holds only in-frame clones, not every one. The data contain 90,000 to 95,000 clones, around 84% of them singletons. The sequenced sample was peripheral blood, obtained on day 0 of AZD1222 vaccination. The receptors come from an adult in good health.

The CDR3 DNA reads as TGTGCCAGCAGCTTTGGGACGGTTGAAGCTTTCTTT. Its translation is CASSFGTVEAFF. The chain joins TRBV11-2 to TRBJ1-1; the D gene is possibly TRBD1 (5 bases). This CDR3 has 12 residues. Trimming pared 3 bases from V and 7 bases from J, leaving 9 bases between. Germline V lookup: CDR1 SGHAT, CDR2 FQNNGV.

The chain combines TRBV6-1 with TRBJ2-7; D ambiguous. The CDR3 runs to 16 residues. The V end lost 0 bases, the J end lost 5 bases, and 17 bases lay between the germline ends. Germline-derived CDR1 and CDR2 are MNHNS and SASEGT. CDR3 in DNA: TGTGCCAGCAGTGAAGCTCGCCAGAACATAGTGAACGAGCAGTACTTC. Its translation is CASSEARQNIVNEQYF.

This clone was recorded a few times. CDR3 in DNA: TGTGCCAGCAGCCCGCGAGATAGCGGGAGAATCGGTTACGAGCAGTACTTC. It codes for CASSPRDSGRIGYEQYF. The genes are TRBV11-2 and TRBJ2-7; 9 bases line up with TRBD2. CDR3 length: 17 amino acids. Trimming cost V 5 bases and J 4 bases; bases outside gene matches: 15. Germline V gene data show CDR1 as SGHAT and CDR2 as FQNNGV.

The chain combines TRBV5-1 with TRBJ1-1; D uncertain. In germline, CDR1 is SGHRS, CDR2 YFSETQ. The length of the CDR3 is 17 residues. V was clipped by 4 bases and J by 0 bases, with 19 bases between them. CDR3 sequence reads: CASSPDLASAVNTEAFF. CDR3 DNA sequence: TGCGCCAGCAGCCCGGACCTGGCCTCTGCGGTGAACACTGAAGCTTTCTTT. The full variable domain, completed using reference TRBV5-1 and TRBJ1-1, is KAGVTQTPRYLIKTRGQQVTLSCSPISGHRSVSWYQQTPGQGLQFLFEYFSETQRNKGNFPGRFSGRQFSNSRSEMNVSTLELGDSALYLCASSPDLASAVNTEAFFGQGTRLTVV.

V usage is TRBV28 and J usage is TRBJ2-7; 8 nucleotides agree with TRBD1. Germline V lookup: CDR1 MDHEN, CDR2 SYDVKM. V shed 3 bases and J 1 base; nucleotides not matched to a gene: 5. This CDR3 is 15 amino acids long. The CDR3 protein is CASSFWDRLSYEQYF. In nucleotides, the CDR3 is TGTGCCAGCAGTTTTTGGGACAGGCTATCCTACGAGCAGTACTTC.

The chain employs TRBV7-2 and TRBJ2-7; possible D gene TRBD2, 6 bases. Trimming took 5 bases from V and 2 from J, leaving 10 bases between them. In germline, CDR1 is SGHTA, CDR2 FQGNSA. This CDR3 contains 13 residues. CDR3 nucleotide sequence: TGTGCCAGCAGCCCGGGGAGGACCTACGAGCAGTACTTC. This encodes CASSPGRTYEQYF.

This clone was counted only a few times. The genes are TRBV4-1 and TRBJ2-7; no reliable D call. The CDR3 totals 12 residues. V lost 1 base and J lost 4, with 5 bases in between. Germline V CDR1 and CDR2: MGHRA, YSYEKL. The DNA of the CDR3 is TGCGCCAGCAGCCAAGCGCCATACGAGCAGTACTTC. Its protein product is CASSQAPYEQYF.

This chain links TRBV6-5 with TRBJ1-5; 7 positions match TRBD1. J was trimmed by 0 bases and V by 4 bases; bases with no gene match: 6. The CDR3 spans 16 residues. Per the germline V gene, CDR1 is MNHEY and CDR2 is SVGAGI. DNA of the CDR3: TGTGCCAGCAGTTTTGGGACAGATTATAGCAATCAGCCCCAGCATTTT. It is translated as CASSFGTDYSNQPQHF.

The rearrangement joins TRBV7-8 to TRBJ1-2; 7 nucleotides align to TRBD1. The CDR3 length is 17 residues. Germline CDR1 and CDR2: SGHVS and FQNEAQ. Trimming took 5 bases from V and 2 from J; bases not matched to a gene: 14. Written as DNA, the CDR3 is TGTGCCAGCAGCCAGCGGACAGGCGCAAATGGGAACTATGGCTACACCTTC. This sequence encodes CASSQRTGANGNYGYTF.

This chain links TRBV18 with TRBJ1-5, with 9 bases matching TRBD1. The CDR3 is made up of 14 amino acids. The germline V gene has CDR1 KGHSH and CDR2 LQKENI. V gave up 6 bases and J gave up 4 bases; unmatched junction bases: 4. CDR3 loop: CASSSGTGNQPQHF. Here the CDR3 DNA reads TGTGCCAGCTCGTCCGGGACAGGGAATCAGCCCCAGCATTTT.

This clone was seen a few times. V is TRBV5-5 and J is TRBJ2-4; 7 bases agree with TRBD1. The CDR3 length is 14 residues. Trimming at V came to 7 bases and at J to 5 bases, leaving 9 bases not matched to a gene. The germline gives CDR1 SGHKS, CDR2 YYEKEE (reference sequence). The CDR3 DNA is TGTGCCAGCCTAAGGTTTGGGACAGAAAACATTCAGTACTTC. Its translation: CASLRFGTENIQYF.

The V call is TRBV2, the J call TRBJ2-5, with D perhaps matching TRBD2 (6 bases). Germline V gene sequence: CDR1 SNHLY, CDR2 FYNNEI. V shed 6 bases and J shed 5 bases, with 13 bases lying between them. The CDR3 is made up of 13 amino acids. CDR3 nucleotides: TGTGCCAGCAGGACGACTAGTTTCGAGACCCAGTACTTC. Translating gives CASRTTSFETQYF.

The CDR3 coding sequence is TGCGCCAGCAGCCAAGAAATTTCCCGTCATCAGCCCCAGCATTTT. It specifies CASSQEISRHQPQHF. This chain links TRBV4-1 with TRBJ1-5; D gene uncertain. The CDR3 spans 15 residues. Germline-derived CDR1 and CDR2 are MGHRA and YSYEKL. V was clipped by 0 bases and J by 5 bases, with 11 bases between them.

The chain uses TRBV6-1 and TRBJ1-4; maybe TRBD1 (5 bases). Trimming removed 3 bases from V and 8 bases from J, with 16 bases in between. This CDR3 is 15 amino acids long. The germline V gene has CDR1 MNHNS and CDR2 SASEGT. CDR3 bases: TGTGCCAGCAGTGATCCGTTGGGGGTGAGGGAAAAACTGTTTTTT. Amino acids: CASSDPLGVREKLFF.

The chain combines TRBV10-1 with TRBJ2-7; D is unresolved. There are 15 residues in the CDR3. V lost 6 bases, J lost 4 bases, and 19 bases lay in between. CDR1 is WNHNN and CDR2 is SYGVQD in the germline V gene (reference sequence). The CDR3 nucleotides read TGCGCCAGCAGCCCAGGTGCTGGTGAGCAATACGAGCAGTACTTC. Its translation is CASSPGAGEQYEQYF.

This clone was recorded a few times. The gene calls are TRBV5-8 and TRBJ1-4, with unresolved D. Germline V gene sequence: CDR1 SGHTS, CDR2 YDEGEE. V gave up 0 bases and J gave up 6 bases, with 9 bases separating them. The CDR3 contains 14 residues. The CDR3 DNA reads TGTGCCAGCAGCTTGGTACCAGAGGATGAAAAACTGTTTTTT. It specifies CASSLVPEDEKLFF.